These T cell receptor beta chains were read from a single sample in a study of chemoradiotherapy in HPV16-positive cancers. The data were produced by immunoSEQ multiplex PCR, yet TCRdb's version contains in-frame clones alone and is incomplete. The table lists 12,000 to 15,000 clones, roughly 93% of them singletons. This specimen was blood, taken from a patient who underwent chemoradiotherapy. Source of these receptors: a human donor with HPV-associated anogenital cancer. Both conserved end residues are part of each CDR3. Fields, in order: V gene, J gene, D gene, clone size, CDR3 DNA, CDR3 protein. The D gene is left open where the match is weak. Size tells how often a clone was seen (once, few, many) or the class of an expanded clone, and some rows leave it out.

v_gene: TRBV18
j_gene: TRBJ2-1
d_gene: .
abundance: .
CDR3nt: TGTGCCAGCTCGGATCGGGCACAGGTACGCTCCTACAATGAGCAGTTCTTC
CDR3aa: CASSDRAQVRSYNEQFF

v_gene: TRBV4-1
j_gene: TRBJ2-7
d_gene: .
abundance: .
CDR3nt: TGCGCCAGCAGCCCCCGGACAGACTCCTACGAGCAGTACTTC
CDR3aa: CASSPRTDSYEQYF

v_gene: TRBV7-8
j_gene: TRBJ2-1
d_gene: .
abundance: .
CDR3nt: TGTGCCAGCAGCTTCCGTGGCAGGTCCTACAATGAGCAGTTCTTC
CDR3aa: CASSFRGRSYNEQFF

v_gene: TRBV23-1
j_gene: TRBJ2-4
d_gene: .
abundance: .
CDR3nt: TGCGCCAGCAGTCTTCGGACAACCCCCGACCCGTTTGGCATTCAGTACTTC
CDR3aa: CASSLRTTPDPFGIQYF

v_gene: TRBV18
j_gene: TRBJ2-5
d_gene: .
abundance: .
CDR3nt: TGTGCCAGCTCACCGGGTTACCAAGAGACCCAGTACTTC
CDR3aa: CASSPGYQETQYF

v_gene: TRBV5-5
j_gene: TRBJ1-2
d_gene: TRBD1
abundance: once
CDR3nt: TGTGCCAGCAGCCCGCGTCCCGGGGACAGATACTATGGCTACACCTTC
CDR3aa: CASSPRPGDRYYGYTF

v_gene: TRBV7-2
j_gene: TRBJ2-5
d_gene: .
abundance: .
CDR3nt: TGTGCCAGCAGCTTAGCGCGGTGGGGGGGCCTTCAAACCCAGTACTTC
CDR3aa: CASSLARWGGLQTQYF

v_gene: TRBV5-1
j_gene: TRBJ1-6
d_gene: .
abundance: few
CDR3nt: TGCGCCAGCAGCTTGGACTCCCAGACGCCCCTCCACTTT
CDR3aa: CASSLDSQTPLHF

v_gene: TRBV6-5
j_gene: TRBJ1-6
d_gene: TRBD1
abundance: .
CDR3nt: TGTGCCAGCAGTTACTCGGTCGGGACAGTTAATTCACCCCTCCACTTT
CDR3aa: CASSYSVGTVNSPLHF

v_gene: TRBV11-2
j_gene: TRBJ2-1
d_gene: .
abundance: once
CDR3nt: TGTGCCAGCAGGTCGCGAGGGGCCGAGTTTAGTGATGAGCAGTTCTTC
CDR3aa: CASRSRGAEFSDEQFF

v_gene: TRBV6-6
j_gene: TRBJ2-7
d_gene: .
abundance: .
CDR3nt: TGTGCCAGCAGTCCTCAGTGGGGGTCCTACGAGCAGTACTTC
CDR3aa: CASSPQWGSYEQYF

v_gene: TRBV5-1
j_gene: TRBJ1-1
d_gene: .
abundance: .
CDR3nt: TGCGCCAGCAGCTTGGGCCAAGGCCTCTCGGCTTTCTTT
CDR3aa: CASSLGQGLSAFF

v_gene: TRBV6-5
j_gene: TRBJ2-2
d_gene: .
abundance: once
CDR3nt: TGTGCCAGCAGTTACTCGTTTGGGGTTGGCACCGGGGAGCTGTTTTTT
CDR3aa: CASSYSFGVGTGELFF

v_gene: TRBV19
j_gene: TRBJ1-5
d_gene: .
abundance: .
CDR3nt: TGTGCCAGTAGTATAACGCCCCCGAATCAGCCCCAGCATTTT
CDR3aa: CASSITPPNQPQHF

v_gene: TRBV2
j_gene: TRBJ1-2
d_gene: .
abundance: .
CDR3nt: TGTGCCAGCAGTGGACAGTTGATGGGGGGCTACACCTTC
CDR3aa: CASSGQLMGGYTF

v_gene: TRBV18
j_gene: TRBJ1-1
d_gene: .
abundance: .
CDR3nt: TGTGCCAGCTCCCCTCCAGGGGCTCTGACTGAAGCTTTCTTT
CDR3aa: CASSPPGALTEAFF

v_gene: TRBV11-3
j_gene: TRBJ2-1
d_gene: TRBD2
abundance: .
CDR3nt: TGTGCCAGCAGCTTCGGGACTAGCGGTGAGCAGTTCTTC
CDR3aa: CASSFGTSGEQFF

v_gene: TRBV6-5
j_gene: TRBJ2-1
d_gene: .
abundance: .
CDR3nt: TGTGCCAGCAGTTACGGGCAGGAGAACAATGAGCAGTTCTTC
CDR3aa: CASSYGQENNEQFF

v_gene: TRBV10-3
j_gene: TRBJ1-2
d_gene: .
abundance: .
CDR3nt: TGTGCCATCAGTCGGCAGGGAGATAACTATGGCTACACCTTC
CDR3aa: CAISRQGDNYGYTF

v_gene: TRBV27
j_gene: TRBJ1-1
d_gene: .
abundance: .
CDR3nt: TGTGCCAGCAGTCGACCTAACACTGAAGCTTTCTTT
CDR3aa: CASSRPNTEAFF

v_gene: TRBV4-1
j_gene: TRBJ2-7
d_gene: TRBD1
abundance: once
CDR3nt: TGCGCCAGCAGCCAAACGACAGGGGGCTCCTACGAGCAGTACTTC
CDR3aa: CASSQTTGGSYEQYF

v_gene: TRBV5-4
j_gene: TRBJ2-3
d_gene: .
abundance: once
CDR3nt: TGTGCCAGCAGCTTTCCAGATCTCGGCGCGACAGATACGCAGTATTTT
CDR3aa: CASSFPDLGATDTQYF

v_gene: TRBV29-1
j_gene: TRBJ1-5
d_gene: TRBD1
abundance: once
CDR3nt: TGCAGCGTTTCCGAACAGGGGGCCAGGCAGCCCCAGCATTTT
CDR3aa: CSVSEQGARQPQHF

v_gene: TRBV6-5
j_gene: TRBJ1-6
d_gene: .
abundance: .
CDR3nt: TGTGCCAGCAGTTACGACGCGGCGTATAATTCACCCCTCCACTTT
CDR3aa: CASSYDAAYNSPLHF

v_gene: TRBV30
j_gene: TRBJ1-2
d_gene: TRBD1
abundance: .
CDR3nt: TGTGCCTGGGCACCGGGACAGGTGTCCGGCTACACCTTC
CDR3aa: CAWAPGQVSGYTF

v_gene: TRBV27
j_gene: TRBJ1-6
d_gene: TRBD1
abundance: .
CDR3nt: TGTGCCAGCAGTCTGTTAGGGACAGGGTCAAATTCACCCCTCCACTTT
CDR3aa: CASSLLGTGSNSPLHF

v_gene: TRBV14
j_gene: TRBJ2-1
d_gene: .
abundance: once
CDR3nt: TGTGCCAGCAGCCAAAGGGCTTACAATGAGCAGTTCTTC
CDR3aa: CASSQRAYNEQFF

v_gene: TRBV9
j_gene: TRBJ2-5
d_gene: .
abundance: .
CDR3nt: TGTGCCAGCAGCGTAGTCCCAGGGGACCAAGAGACCCAGTACTTC
CDR3aa: CASSVVPGDQETQYF

v_gene: TRBV2
j_gene: TRBJ2-5
d_gene: .
abundance: .
CDR3nt: TGTGCCAGCAGTTTAGTAGGAGGGACCCAGTACTTC
CDR3aa: CASSLVGGTQYF

v_gene: TRBV2
j_gene: TRBJ1-4
d_gene: .
abundance: once
CDR3nt: TGTGCCAGCAGTGGTCCGCAGACAACTAATGAAAAACTGTTTTTT
CDR3aa: CASSGPQTTNEKLFF

v_gene: TRBV2
j_gene: TRBJ2-1
d_gene: TRBD1
abundance: .
CDR3nt: TGTGCCAGCAGACCGGGACAGGGTGACAATGAGCAGTTCTTC
CDR3aa: CASRPGQGDNEQFF